The TCR beta chain under discussion was sequenced for a study of shared clonotypes between healthy human individuals. The germline gives CDR1 SGHRS, CDR2 YFSETQ. The CDR3 has 14 amino acids. The method was immunoSEQ multiplex PCR; TCRdb's version includes in-frame clones alone and lacks a portion of them. The sample carries about 680,000 clones, roughly 94% recorded once. Only CD45RO-negative cells positively selected for CCR7 counted as naive CD8 cells, so terminally differentiated effector memory CD45RA+ cells were excluded. The sample was naive CD8+ T cells sorted from blood. The chain combines TRBV5-1 with TRBJ2-5; tentatively, D is TRBD1 (6 bases). The DNA end is a closer match to TRBJ2-7, so the J assignment may be wrong. This TCR derives from a man younger than 45 in good health. In DNA, the CDR3 is TGCGCCAGCAGCCCGGTCAGGGGCGGATACGAGCAGTACTTC. It codes for CASSPVRGGYEQYF.